This T cell receptor beta chain is drawn from a study of Graves' ophthalmopathy and Graves' hyperthyroidism. Uncontrolled infections, pregnancy, lactation or other autoimmune diseases led to patient exclusion. A volume of 8 to 10 ml of fresh peripheral blood supplied the PBMCs. Study-level results: It was with 70.59% sensitivity and about 72% specificity that the model predicted ophthalmopathy progression.

Note on this clonotype: Its target is unknown.

TCR beta CDR3 regions were amplified from RNA transcripts. An opening RT-PCR round employed HTBI primers and preceded a second-round multiplex PCR. Each CDR3 protein is one row after TCRdb ran MiXCR on the multiplex PCR reads. This table holds 500,000 to 700,000 distinct CDR3 sequences, over 20% found once. The CDR3 totals 17 residues. Trimming took 6 bases from V and 1 from J; bases not matched to a gene: 15. The clonotype originates from a woman aged 18-29 years with stable Graves' hyperthyroidism. Some clones in this sample may be carry-over from other donors' samples. The J gene is TRBJ2-7, the V gene TRBV12-3 or TRBV12-4, with 7 positions matching TRBD1. The sample consisted of peripheral blood. CDR3 DNA sequence: TGTGCCAGCAGCCTCATAGGGGGCGCTTCCGGATCCTACGAGCAGTACTTC. The encoded protein is CASSLIGGASGSYEQYF.